This entry lists 13 T cell receptor beta chains sequenced from one sample in a study of Ad26.COV2.S vaccination and SARS-CoV-2 variants. Treatment indicated: 15 to 20 received Ad26.COV2.S at low or high dose, single or two shots; about 5 received placebo; per-sample allocation not given. At day 63 after the first vaccine or placebo injection, samples were drawn. Produced via immunoSEQ multiplex PCR; TCRdb's table is partial and in-frame only. The profile shows fewer than 400,000 clones, approximately 86% of them singletons. The sample in question was peripheral blood, obtained in a trial of Ad26.COV2.S vaccine versus placebo. These receptors came from a person aged 18 to 59 who received the Ad26.COV2.S COVID-19 vaccine or a placebo.

The chain combines TRBV4-3 with TRBJ2-1; possibly TRBD2 for D (5 bases). Germline V lookup: CDR1 LGHNA, CDR2 YSLEER. With 2 bases removed from V and 7 bases from J, the gap between germline ends came to 9 bases. The length of the CDR3 is 13 residues. DNA for the CDR3: TGCGCCAGCAGCCAAATCTCGGGGAATGAGCAGTTCTTC. Protein: CASSQISGNEQFF.

The CDR3 DNA sequence: TGTGCCAGCAGCCTGGGGACAGAGACTAACTATGGCTACACCTTC. The encoded protein is CASSLGTETNYGYTF. The rearrangement uses TRBV5-4 and TRBJ1-2, with 7 positions matching TRBD1. The CDR3 runs 15 residues. After removal of 4 bases from V and 0 bases from J, the junction contained 6 bases not matched to a gene. Germline-derived CDR1 and CDR2 are SGHNT and YYREEE (reference sequence). The full variable domain, completed using reference TRBV5-4 and TRBJ1-2, is ETGVTQSPTHLIKTRGQQVTLRCSSQSGHNTVSWYQQALGQGPQFIFQYYREEENGRGNFPPRFSGLQFPNYSSELNVNALELDDSALYLCASSLGTETNYGYTFGSGTRLTVV.

The V gene is TRBV5-1, the J gene TRBJ1-5; TRBD1 is a possible D gene (5 bases). The CDR3 has 20 amino acids. V was pared by 0 bases and J by 0 bases, with 22 bases between. Germline CDR1 SGHRS, CDR2 YFSETQ. The DNA for the CDR3 is TGCGCCAGCAGCTTGGTTCTGGCAAAGAGGGGTTTTATTAGCAATCAGCCCCAGCATTTT. It codes for CASSLVLAKRGFISNQPQHF.

This chain joins TRBV19 and TRBJ2-5; D is possibly TRBD2 (6 bases). The germline V gene encodes CDR1 LNHDA and CDR2 SQIVND (reference sequence). V lost 6 bases and J 6 bases, leaving 17 bases between the germline ends. This CDR3 is built from 14 residues. In DNA, the CDR3 is TGTGCCAGTAGCTTGGCGCCGGGAGAGAAGACCCAGTACTTC. Encoded protein: CASSLAPGEKTQYF.

The CDR3 DNA reads TGTGCCAGCAGCATCGGGGGGCGCTACACAGATACGCAGTATTTT. Encoded protein: CASSIGGRYTDTQYF. The chain carries TRBV7-2 and TRBJ2-3; perhaps TRBD2 as D (7 bases). CDR1 SGHTA and CDR2 FQGNSA come from the germline V gene. This CDR3 has 15 amino acids. V was trimmed by 5 bases and J by 2 bases, leaving 14 bases between them.

The V call is TRBV20-1, the J call TRBJ2-3; D is unclear. The germline gives CDR1 DFQATT, CDR2 SNEGSKA (reference sequence). The CDR3 has 11 amino acids. V gave up 3 bases and J gave up 6 bases, with 7 bases separating them. The CDR3 region is CSARMGDTQYF. CDR3 nucleotide sequence: TGCAGTGCTAGGATGGGGGATACGCAGTATTTT.

The chain combines TRBV23-1 with TRBJ1-1; 7 bases line up with TRBD1. Being an ORF, TRBV23-1 has a function that is uncertain. J lost 1 base, V lost 6 bases, and 8 bases had no gene match. The CDR3 totals 15 residues. The CDR3 DNA is TGCGCCAGCAGCCCCAACAGGGGTGGGAACACTGAAGCTTTCTTT. Translation gives CASSPNRGGNTEAFF.

The chain employs TRBV4-1 and TRBJ1-3; D is unclear. The V and J ends lost 1 base and 1 base respectively, with 11 bases between them. CDR3 length equals 16 residues. The germline V gene has CDR1 MGHRA and CDR2 YSYEKL. In DNA, the CDR3 is TGCGCCAGCAGCCAAGGGCACGCGCCGTCTGGAAACACCATATATTTT. Translated: CASSQGHAPSGNTIYF.

V and J are TRBV3-1 (or the pseudogene TRBV3-2) and TRBJ1-4; D is possibly TRBD1 (6 bases). Trimming pared 5 bases from V and 8 bases from J, leaving 9 bases between. The CDR3 runs to 12 residues. The germline CDR1 and CDR2 sequences are LGHDT and YNNKEL (reference sequence). CDR3 in amino acids: CASSSGVEKLFF. CDR3 nucleotides: TGTGCCAGCAGCTCAGGGGTAGAAAAACTGTTTTTT.

The chain carries TRBV20-1 and TRBJ1-4; 7 bases map to TRBD1. Trimming took 3 bases from V and 2 from J; bases not matched to a gene: 6. CDR1 and CDR2 from the germline V gene are DFQATT and SNEGSKA (reference sequence). This CDR3 contains 15 residues. Here the CDR3 DNA reads TGCAGTGCTAGTATCAGGGGGGGGACTAATGAAAAACTGTTTTTT. Translated: CSASIRGGTNEKLFF.

The rearrangement uses TRBV27 and TRBJ2-7; TRBD1 is a possible D gene (6 bases). The CDR3 has 14 amino acids. With 8 bases removed from V and 0 bases from J, the gap between germline ends came to 14 bases. Germline lookup yields CDR1 MNHEY and CDR2 SMNVEV (reference sequence). The CDR3 nucleotides are TGTGCCAGCTATAACTACAGGGACTCCTACGAGCAGTACTTC. Protein sequence: CASYNYRDSYEQYF.

This chain links TRBV7-9 with TRBJ2-7; weak D call: TRBD1 (6 bases). Germline loops: CDR1 SEHNR, CDR2 FQNEAQ (reference sequence). CDR3 length: 15 amino acids. V was shortened by 5 bases and J by 3 bases, with 17 bases between the two germline ends. CDR3 region: CASSRGGQGSYEQYF. The CDR3 coding sequence is TGTGCCAGCAGCCGAGGGGGACAAGGGAGCTACGAGCAGTACTTC.

The chain employs TRBV11-2 and TRBJ2-1; tentative D call: TRBD2 (6 bases). This CDR3 is 15 amino acids long. V was pared by 0 bases and J by 7 bases, with 13 bases between. Germline lookup yields CDR1 SGHAT and CDR2 FQNNGV. The CDR3 loop is CASSLEGGVMNEQFF. CDR3 nucleotides: TGTGCCAGCAGCTTAGAGGGCGGGGTGATGAATGAGCAGTTCTTC. Filled out from reference TRBV11-2 and TRBJ2-1, the complete variable domain reads EAGVAQSPRYKIIEKRQSVAFWCNPISGHATLYWYQQILGQGPKLLIQFQNNGVVDDSQLPKDRFSAERLKGVDSTLKIQPAKLEDSAVYLCASSLEGGVMNEQFFGPGTRLTVL.